This entry lists 27 T cell receptor beta chains sequenced from one sample in a study of OX40 agonist ivuxolimab in advanced cancers. Sequenced by immunoSEQ multiplex PCR; TCRdb stores in-frame clones only, minus some. The data show roughly 58,000 clones, with 80% to 90% seen just once and around 0.73% held by the top ten. Sequencing used CD4+ or CD8+ T cells sorted from blood, obtained in a trial of the OX40 agonist ivuxolimab. These receptors were taken from an adult with an advanced solid tumor such as melanoma, head and neck, liver or kidney cancer.

V gene TRBV28 combines with J gene TRBJ2-5, with D possibly TRBD2 on 5 matching bases. The CDR3 has 16 amino acids. Trimming cost V 1 base and J 5 bases, with 17 bases left between them. CDR1 and CDR2 from the germline V gene are MDHEN and SYDVKM. The CDR3 region is CASSLYAPGVGETQYF. Written as DNA, the CDR3 is TGTGCCAGCAGTTTATACGCTCCCGGGGTCGGGGAGACCCAGTACTTC.

This chain connects TRBV29-1 to TRBJ2-1; TRBD2 aligns across 12 bases. From germline, CDR1 is SQVTM and CDR2 ANQGSEA. The length of the CDR3 is 15 residues. Losses at the gene ends were 4 bases for V and 2 bases for J; bases not matched to a gene: 3. The CDR3 bases are TGCAGCGTTGTTCGACTAGCGGGGGCCTACAATGAGCAGTTCTTC. This translates into CSVVRLAGAYNEQFF.

This clone has only a few counts. The gene calls are TRBV25-1 and TRBJ1-5, with D perhaps TRBD1 (5 bases). Between the trimmed V and J ends, which lost 7 bases and 7 bases, there was a span of 14 bases. Germline CDR1 reads MGHDK; CDR2 reads SYGVNS. There are 13 residues in the CDR3. The CDR3 sequence: CASTDGGQQPQHF. CDR3 DNA sequence: TGTGCCAGCACCGACGGAGGACAACAGCCCCAGCATTTT.

J is TRBJ2-1 and V is TRBV6-1, with D possibly matching TRBD2 (5 bases). V was pared by 0 bases and J by 0 bases, with 6 bases between. CDR3 length equals 15 residues. Germline V gives CDR1 MNHNS, CDR2 SASEGT. CDR3 in amino acids: CASSEAGSSYNEQFF. DNA of the CDR3: TGTGCCAGCAGTGAAGCGGGGAGCTCCTACAATGAGCAGTTCTTC.

V and J are TRBV2 and TRBJ1-2; D is undetermined. V was pared by 6 bases and J by 4 bases, with 12 bases between. The V gene's germline CDR1 is SNHLY and CDR2 FYNNEI. CDR3 size: 13 residues. CDR3 protein: CASRETESYGYTF. CDR3 coding DNA: TGTGCCAGCAGGGAAACAGAATCCTATGGCTACACCTTC.

This chain links TRBV4-1 with TRBJ1-4; D is uncertain. The CDR3 is made up of 15 amino acids. The V gene lost 6 bases and the J gene lost 0 bases, with 11 bases spanning the gap. Germline CDR1 reads MGHRA; CDR2 reads YSYEKL. The DNA of the CDR3 is TGCGCCAGCAGGTCCATCGGGACAACTAATGAAAAACTGTTTTTT. Translating gives CASRSIGTTNEKLFF.

This rearrangement joins TRBV11-3 to TRBJ2-1; 10 bases agree with TRBD2. The germline V gene encodes CDR1 SGHNT and CDR2 YENEEA. V lost 1 base to trimming and J lost 12 bases; unmatched junction nucleotides: 12. The CDR3 is 16 residues long. CDR3 bases: TGTGCCAGCAGCTTAGGGGGACTAGCGCCCCTGAAGGGGCAGTTCTTC. Translated, it gives CASSLGGLAPLKGQFF.

The chain recombines TRBV29-1 with TRBJ2-3; D is unclear. Deletions cut 4 bases from V and 5 bases from J, with 10 bases between. The CDR3 spans 12 residues. The germline gives CDR1 SQVTM, CDR2 ANQGSEA. The CDR3 spells CSVGAGQDTQYF. CDR3 bases: TGCAGCGTTGGGGCAGGTCAAGATACGCAGTATTTT.

The genes are TRBV19 and TRBJ2-1, with TRBD2 as a possible D gene (6 bases). V was shortened by 5 bases and J by 3 bases, with 14 bases between the two germline ends. The CDR3 loop spans 15 amino acids. The germline CDR1 and CDR2 sequences are LNHDA and SQIVND (reference sequence). This chain's CDR3 is CASSQTAGRYNEQFF. Here the CDR3 DNA reads TGTGCCAGTAGTCAGACGGCGGGACGCTACAATGAGCAGTTCTTC.

This clone has more than one count but fewer than ten. CDR3 sequence reads: CASSPGTGSVGYEQYF. The CDR3 bases are TGTGCCAGCTCACCAGGGACAGGGAGTGTCGGCTACGAGCAGTACTTC. V and J are TRBV18 and TRBJ2-7, with 9 bases aligning to TRBD1. From germline, CDR1 is KGHSH and CDR2 LQKENI. The CDR3 length is 16 residues. Trimming took 2 bases from V and 3 from J; bases not matched to a gene: 8. The full variable domain, completed using reference TRBV18 and TRBJ2-7, is NAGVMQNPRHLVRRRGQEARLRCSPMKGHSHVYWYRQLPEEGLKFMVYLQKENIIDESGMPKERFSAEFPKEGPSILRIQQVVRGDSAAYFCASSPGTGSVGYEQYFGPGTRLTVT.

CDR3 in amino acids: CASSLGSGMGEQYF. CDR3 in DNA: TGTGCCAGCAGCTTGGGTAGCGGGATGGGCGAGCAGTACTTC. The rearrangement uses TRBV7-9 and TRBJ2-7; 8 nucleotides agree with TRBD2. CDR3 length: 14 residues. Germline V lookup: CDR1 SEHNR, CDR2 FQNEAQ (reference sequence). After removal of 3 bases from V and 6 bases from J, the junction contained 7 bases not matched to a gene.

This rearrangement joins TRBV5-1 to TRBJ2-7; unclear D gene. This CDR3 contains 13 residues. V shed 5 bases and J shed 6 bases, with 15 bases lying between them. Germline V lookup: CDR1 SGHRS, CDR2 YFSETQ. CDR3 bases: TGCGCCAGCAGTCATGGCAAAGGATTCGAGCAGTACTTC. This translates into CASSHGKGFEQYF.

V usage is TRBV7-6 and J usage is TRBJ2-5, with TRBD2 identical over 7 bases. The germline V gene encodes CDR1 SGHVS and CDR2 FNYEAQ. The junction had 9 bases not matched to a gene; V was cut back by 2 bases and J by 9 bases. The CDR3 has 14 residues. The CDR3, as DNA: TGTGCCAGCAGCTTAACTAGCGCCTTGAGGGCCCAGTACTTC. It codes for CASSLTSALRAQYF.

This chain links TRBV6-5 with TRBJ2-7, with D hard to call. CDR1 and CDR2 (germline): MNHEY, SVGAGI. This CDR3 spans 13 amino acids. V was shortened by 9 bases and J by 1 base, with 13 bases between the two germline ends. The CDR3 region is CASSETASYEQYF. The CDR3 nucleotides are TGTGCCAGTTCCGAGACGGCATCCTACGAGCAGTACTTC.

The chain carries TRBV7-2 and TRBJ2-2, with 7 bases fitting TRBD2. J was trimmed by 1 base and V by 4 bases; bases with no gene match: 6. This CDR3 has 16 residues. The germline V gene has CDR1 SGHTA and CDR2 FQGNSA. Here the CDR3 reads CASSWEAGRNTGELFF. The CDR3 nucleotides read TGTGCCAGCAGCTGGGAAGCGGGAAGGAACACCGGGGAGCTGTTTTTT.

In DNA, the CDR3 is TGTGCCAGCAGCAGGACGAGGGGAGACCAGTACTTC. This encodes CASSRTRGDQYF. The chain links TRBV6-5 to TRBJ2-5; either TRBD1 or TRBD2 may fit D (5 bases each). V was cut by 6 bases and J by 10 bases, with 15 bases left in between. CDR1 is MNHEY, CDR2 SVGAGI, per germline. CDR3 length: 12 amino acids.

The genes are TRBV6-4 and TRBJ2-7; D unresolved. V was clipped by 5 bases and J by 3 bases, with 5 bases between them. This CDR3 is 11 amino acids long. The germline CDR1 and CDR2 sequences are MRHNA and SNTAGT. The DNA for the CDR3 is TGTGCCAGCAGTTCGGTCTACGAGCAGTACTTC. Translating gives CASSSVYEQYF.

The chain couples TRBV29-1 to TRBJ1-2; 9 bases line up with TRBD1. CDR3 length: 14 residues. Germline-derived CDR1 and CDR2 are SQVTM and ANQGSEA. The J segment lost 1 base and the V segment lost 0 bases, leaving 0 bases of the junction unmatched. CDR3 nucleotides: TGCAGCGTTGAAGAGGGACAGGGTAACTATGGCTACACCTTC. This translates into CSVEEGQGNYGYTF.

The rearrangement links TRBV6-1 to TRBJ2-3; 7 bases agree with TRBD1. Unmatched junction bases numbered 7, after V lost 7 bases and J lost 6 bases. This CDR3 is 13 amino acids long. The V gene's germline CDR1 is MNHNS and CDR2 SASEGT. In DNA form, the CDR3 reads TGTGCCAGCACTCGGGACAGCCGTGATACGCAGTATTTT. It yields the protein CASTRDSRDTQYF.

The rearrangement joins TRBV19 to TRBJ2-3; no clear D gene. Trimming removed 5 bases at V and 8 bases at J, with 11 bases between. The CDR3 extends over 12 amino acids. Germline V CDR1 and CDR2: LNHDA, SQIVND (reference sequence). The CDR3 DNA reads TGTGCCAGTAGTCGCCAAGTCGGTACGCAGTATTTT. Residues: CASSRQVGTQYF. Full variable domain (missing parts from reference TRBV19 and TRBJ2-3): DGGITQSPKYLFRKEGQNVTLSCEQNLNHDAMYWYRQDPGQGLRLIYYSQIVNDFQKGDIAEGYSVSREKKESFPLTVTSAQKNPTAFYLCASSRQVGTQYFGPGTRLTVL.

The rearrangement joins TRBV9 to TRBJ2-1; D perhaps matches TRBD2 (5 bases). Germline lookup yields CDR1 SGDLS and CDR2 YYNGEE. This CDR3 has 15 residues. Trimming took 0 bases from V and 2 from J, leaving 9 bases between them. The CDR3 DNA is TGTGCCAGCAGCGTAGGACGGGAAACCTACAATGAGCAGTTCTTC. Translation gives CASSVGRETYNEQFF.

The chain is built from TRBV27 and TRBJ2-1, with a weak D call TRBD2 (5 bases). Per germline, CDR1 MNHEY and CDR2 SMNVEV (reference sequence). This CDR3 region has 16 residues. V gave up 6 bases and J gave up 2 bases, with 17 bases separating them. The CDR3: CASSRDPSRAYNEQFF. In DNA, the CDR3 is TGTGCCAGCAGCCGCGACCCTAGCCGTGCCTACAATGAGCAGTTCTTC.

The V call is TRBV7-8, the J call TRBJ1-5, with 8 bases identical to TRBD1. The junction had 3 bases not matched to a gene; V was cut back by 4 bases and J by 4 bases. This CDR3 region has 14 residues. Germline CDR1 is SGHVS and CDR2 is FQNEAQ. The CDR3 nucleotides read TGTGCCAGCAGCTCCCGGACAGGGAATCAGCCCCAGCATTTT. Residues: CASSSRTGNQPQHF.

This chain uses TRBV11-3 with TRBJ2-5; 10 bases align to TRBD2. With 5 bases clipped from V and 6 bases from J, the junction kept 3 bases outside the gene matches. The CDR3 spans 13 residues. Germline V lookup: CDR1 SGHNT, CDR2 YENEEA. The CDR3 nucleotides are TGTGCCAGCAGCGCTAGCGGGAGCCAGACCCAGTACTTC. It codes for CASSASGSQTQYF.

V usage is TRBV7-3 and J usage is TRBJ2-1; the D gene is possibly TRBD2 (5 bases). Trimming removed 6 bases at V and 4 bases at J, with 10 bases between. Per germline, CDR1 SGHTA and CDR2 FQGTGA. The CDR3 spans 13 residues. The CDR3 sequence: CASSIGGYNEQFF. The CDR3 DNA is TGTGCCAGCAGTATCGGAGGATACAATGAGCAGTTCTTC.

This chain joins TRBV10-1 and TRBJ2-1; TRBD1 aligns across 9 bases. Germline trimming cut 10 bases from V and 14 bases from J; bases unmatched to any gene: 9. This CDR3 region has 11 residues. Looked up from germline, CDR1 is WNHNN and CDR2 is SYGVQD (reference sequence). The DNA for the CDR3 is TGCGCCACGTCCAGGGGGACAGGGAAGTTCTTC. Encoded protein: CATSRGTGKFF.

As concerns this clone: The same CDR3 is also encoded by other DNA sequences in this sample. The chain carries TRBV6-5 and TRBJ2-7; D remains unclear. Germline V gene lookup returns CDR1 MNHEY and CDR2 SVGAGI. The ends were cut back, 2 bases at V and 3 bases at J, with 5 bases in the middle. CDR3 length: 12 amino acids. CDR3 sequence reads: CASSYPRYEQYF. The CDR3 DNA is TGTGCCAGCAGTTACCCCCGCTACGAGCAGTACTTC.